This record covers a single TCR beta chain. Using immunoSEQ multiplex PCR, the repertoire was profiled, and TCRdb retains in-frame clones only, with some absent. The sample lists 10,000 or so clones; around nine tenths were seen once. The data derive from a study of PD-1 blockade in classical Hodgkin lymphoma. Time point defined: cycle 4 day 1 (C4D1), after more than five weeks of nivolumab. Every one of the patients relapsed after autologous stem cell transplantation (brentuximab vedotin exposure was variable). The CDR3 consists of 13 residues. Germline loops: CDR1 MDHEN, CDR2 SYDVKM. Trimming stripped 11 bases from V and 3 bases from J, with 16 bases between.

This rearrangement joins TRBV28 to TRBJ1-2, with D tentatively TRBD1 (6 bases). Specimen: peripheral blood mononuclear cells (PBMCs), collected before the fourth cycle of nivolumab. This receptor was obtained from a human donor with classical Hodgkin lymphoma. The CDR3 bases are TGTGCCGGTGTGGAGGGGGGGTACTATGGCTACACCTTC. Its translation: CAGVEGGYYGYTF.